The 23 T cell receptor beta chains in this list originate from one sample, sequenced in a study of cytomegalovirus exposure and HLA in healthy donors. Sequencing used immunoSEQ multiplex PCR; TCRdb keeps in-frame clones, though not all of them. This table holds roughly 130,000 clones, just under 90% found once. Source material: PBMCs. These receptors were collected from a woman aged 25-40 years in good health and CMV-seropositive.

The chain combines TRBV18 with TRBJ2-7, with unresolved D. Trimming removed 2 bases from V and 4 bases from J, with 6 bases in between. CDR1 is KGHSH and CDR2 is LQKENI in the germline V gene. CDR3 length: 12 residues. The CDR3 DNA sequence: TGTGCCAGCTCACCATCTCTATACGAGCAGTACTTC. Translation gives CASSPSLYEQYF.

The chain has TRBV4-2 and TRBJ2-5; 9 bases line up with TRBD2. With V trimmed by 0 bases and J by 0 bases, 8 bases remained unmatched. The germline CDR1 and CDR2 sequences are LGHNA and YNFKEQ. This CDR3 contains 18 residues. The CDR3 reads CASSQEGAGLANQETQYF. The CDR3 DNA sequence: TGTGCCAGCAGCCAAGAAGGGGCAGGACTAGCGAACCAAGAGACCCAGTACTTC.

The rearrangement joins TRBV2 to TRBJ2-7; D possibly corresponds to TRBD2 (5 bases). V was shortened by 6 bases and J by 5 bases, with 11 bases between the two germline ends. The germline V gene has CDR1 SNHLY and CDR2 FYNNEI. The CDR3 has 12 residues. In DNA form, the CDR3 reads TGTGCCAGCAGCTTGGACTGGAACGAGCAGTACTTC. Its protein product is CASSLDWNEQYF.

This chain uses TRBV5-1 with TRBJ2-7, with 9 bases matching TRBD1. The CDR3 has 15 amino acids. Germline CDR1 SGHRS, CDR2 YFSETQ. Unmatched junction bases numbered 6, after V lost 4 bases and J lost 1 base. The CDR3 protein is CASSPGGTGSYEQYF. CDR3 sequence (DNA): TGCGCCAGCAGCCCTGGGGGGACAGGGTCCTACGAGCAGTACTTC.

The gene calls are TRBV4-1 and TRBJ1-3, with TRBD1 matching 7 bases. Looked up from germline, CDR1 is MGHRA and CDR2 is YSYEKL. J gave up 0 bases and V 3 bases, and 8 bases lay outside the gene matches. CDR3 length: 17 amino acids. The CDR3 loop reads CASSQGTATYSGNTIYF. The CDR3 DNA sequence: TGCGCCAGCAGCCAGGGGACAGCTACTTACTCTGGAAACACCATATATTTT.

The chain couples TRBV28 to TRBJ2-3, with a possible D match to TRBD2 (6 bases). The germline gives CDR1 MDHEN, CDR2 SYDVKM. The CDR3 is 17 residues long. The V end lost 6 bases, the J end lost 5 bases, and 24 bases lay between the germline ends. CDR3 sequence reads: CASRSPLAGGAVDTQYF. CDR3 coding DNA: TGTGCCAGCAGATCCCCCTTGGCCGGCGGGGCGGTAGATACGCAGTATTTT.

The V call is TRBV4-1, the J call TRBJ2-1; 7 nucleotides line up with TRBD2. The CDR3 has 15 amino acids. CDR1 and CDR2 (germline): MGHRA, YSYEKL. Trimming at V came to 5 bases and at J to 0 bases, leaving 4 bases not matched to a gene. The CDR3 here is CASSSASGSYNEQFF. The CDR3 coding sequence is TGCGCCAGCAGCTCGGCTAGCGGCTCCTACAATGAGCAGTTCTTC.

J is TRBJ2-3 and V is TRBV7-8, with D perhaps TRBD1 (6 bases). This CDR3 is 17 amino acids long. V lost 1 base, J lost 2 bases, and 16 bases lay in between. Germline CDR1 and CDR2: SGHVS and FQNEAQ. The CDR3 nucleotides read TGTGCCAGCAGCTTAGTATGGGCAGGGGCCACCACAGATACGCAGTATTTT. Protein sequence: CASSLVWAGATTDTQYF.

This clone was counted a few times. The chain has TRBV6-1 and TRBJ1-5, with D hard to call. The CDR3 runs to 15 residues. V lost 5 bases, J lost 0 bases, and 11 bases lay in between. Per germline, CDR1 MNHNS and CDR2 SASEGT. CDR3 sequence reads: CASSLGDYSNQPQHF. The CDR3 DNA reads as TGTGCCAGCAGTTTAGGAGATTATAGCAATCAGCCCCAGCATTTT.

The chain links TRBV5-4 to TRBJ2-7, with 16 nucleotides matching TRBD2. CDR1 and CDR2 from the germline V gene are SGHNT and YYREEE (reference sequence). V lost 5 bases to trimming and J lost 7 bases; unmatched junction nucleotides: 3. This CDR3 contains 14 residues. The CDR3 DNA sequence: TGTGCCAGCAGAGCGGGACTAGCGGGAGGGGAGCAGTACTTC. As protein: CASRAGLAGGEQYF. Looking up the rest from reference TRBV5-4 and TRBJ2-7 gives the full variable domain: ETGVTQSPTHLIKTRGQQVTLRCSSQSGHNTVSWYQQALGQGPQFIFQYYREEENGRGNFPPRFSGLQFPNYSSELNVNALELDDSALYLCASRAGLAGGEQYFGPGTRLTVT.

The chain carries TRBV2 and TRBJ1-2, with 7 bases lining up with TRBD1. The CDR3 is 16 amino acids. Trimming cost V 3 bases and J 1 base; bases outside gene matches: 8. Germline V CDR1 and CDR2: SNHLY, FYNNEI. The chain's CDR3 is CASSDRGQTVNYGYTF. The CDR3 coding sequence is TGTGCCAGCAGTGATCGGGGACAGACGGTTAACTATGGCTACACCTTC.

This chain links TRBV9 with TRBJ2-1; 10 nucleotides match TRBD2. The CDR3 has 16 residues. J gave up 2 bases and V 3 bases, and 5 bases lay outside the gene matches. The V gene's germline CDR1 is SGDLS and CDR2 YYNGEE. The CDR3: CASSGLAGGAYNEQFF. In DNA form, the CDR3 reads TGTGCCAGCAGCGGATTAGCGGGAGGCGCCTACAATGAGCAGTTCTTC.

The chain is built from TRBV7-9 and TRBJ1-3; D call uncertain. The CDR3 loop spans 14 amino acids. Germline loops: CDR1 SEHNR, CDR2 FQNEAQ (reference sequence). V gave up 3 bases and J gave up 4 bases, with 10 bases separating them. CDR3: CASSFRGTGNTIYF. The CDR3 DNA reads TGTGCCAGCAGCTTCCGGGGTACCGGAAACACCATATATTTT. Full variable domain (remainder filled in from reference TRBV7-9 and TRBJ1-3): DTGVSQNPRHKITKRGQNVTFRCDPISEHNRLYWYRQTLGQGPEFLTYFQNEAQLEKSRLLSDRFSAERPKGSFSTLEIQRTEQGDSAMYLCASSFRGTGNTIYFGEGSWLTVV.

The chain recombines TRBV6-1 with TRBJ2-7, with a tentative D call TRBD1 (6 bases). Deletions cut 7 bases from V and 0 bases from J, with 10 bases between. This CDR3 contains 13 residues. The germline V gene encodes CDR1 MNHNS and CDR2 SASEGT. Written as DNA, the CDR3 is TGTGCCAGCAATGTGGACAGCTCCTACGAGCAGTACTTC. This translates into CASNVDSSYEQYF.

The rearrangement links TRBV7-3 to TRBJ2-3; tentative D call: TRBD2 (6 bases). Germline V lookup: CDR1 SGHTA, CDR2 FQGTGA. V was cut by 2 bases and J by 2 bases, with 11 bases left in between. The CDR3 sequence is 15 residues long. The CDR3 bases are TGTGCCAGCAGCTTAGGGACTTTCGACACAGATACGCAGTATTTT. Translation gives CASSLGTFDTDTQYF. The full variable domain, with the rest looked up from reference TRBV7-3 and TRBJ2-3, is GAGVSQTPSNKVTEKGKYVELRCDPISGHTALYWYRQSLGQGPEFLIYFQGTGAADDSGLPNDRFFAVRPEGSVSTLKIQRTERGDSAVYLCASSLGTFDTDTQYFGPGTRLTVL.

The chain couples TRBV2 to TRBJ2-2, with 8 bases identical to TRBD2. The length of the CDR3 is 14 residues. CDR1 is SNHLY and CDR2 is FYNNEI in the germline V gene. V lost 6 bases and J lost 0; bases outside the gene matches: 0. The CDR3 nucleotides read TGTGCCAGCAGGGGACTAGCGAACACCGGGGAGCTGTTTTTT. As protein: CASRGLANTGELFF.

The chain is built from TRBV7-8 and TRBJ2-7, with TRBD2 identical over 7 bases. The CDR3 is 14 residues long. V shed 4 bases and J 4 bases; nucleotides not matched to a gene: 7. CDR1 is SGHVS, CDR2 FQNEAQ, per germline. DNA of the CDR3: TGTGCCAGCAGCTCCCAGCGGGGTTCGTACGAGCAGTACTTC. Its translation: CASSSQRGSYEQYF.

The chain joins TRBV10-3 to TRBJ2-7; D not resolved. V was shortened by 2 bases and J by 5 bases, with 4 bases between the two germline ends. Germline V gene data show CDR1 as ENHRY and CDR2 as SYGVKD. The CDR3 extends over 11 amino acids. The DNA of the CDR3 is TGTGCCATCAGTGAGGTCGACGAGCAGTACTTC. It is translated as CAISEVDEQYF.

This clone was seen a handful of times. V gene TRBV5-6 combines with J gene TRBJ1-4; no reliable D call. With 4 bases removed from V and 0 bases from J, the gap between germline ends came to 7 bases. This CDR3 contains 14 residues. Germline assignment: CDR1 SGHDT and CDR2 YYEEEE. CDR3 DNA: TGTGCCAGCAGCCACATTGCAACTAATGAAAAACTGTTTTTT. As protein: CASSHIATNEKLFF.

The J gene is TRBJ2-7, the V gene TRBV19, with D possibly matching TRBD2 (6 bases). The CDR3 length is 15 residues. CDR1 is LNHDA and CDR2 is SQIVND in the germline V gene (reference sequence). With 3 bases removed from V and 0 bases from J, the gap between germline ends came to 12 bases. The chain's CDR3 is CASSIWQGGSYEQYF. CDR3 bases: TGTGCCAGTAGTATCTGGCAGGGAGGCTCCTACGAGCAGTACTTC. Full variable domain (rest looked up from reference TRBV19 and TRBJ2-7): DGGITQSPKYLFRKEGQNVTLSCEQNLNHDAMYWYRQDPGQGLRLIYYSQIVNDFQKGDIAEGYSVSREKKESFPLTVTSAQKNPTAFYLCASSIWQGGSYEQYFGPGTRLTVT.

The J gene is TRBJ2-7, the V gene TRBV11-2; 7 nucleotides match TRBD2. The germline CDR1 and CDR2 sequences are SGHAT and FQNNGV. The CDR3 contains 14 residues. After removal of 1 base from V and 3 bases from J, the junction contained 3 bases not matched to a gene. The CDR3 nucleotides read TGTGCCAGCAGCTTAGGTGGGGGGGGCTACGAGCAGTACTTC. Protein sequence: CASSLGGGGYEQYF. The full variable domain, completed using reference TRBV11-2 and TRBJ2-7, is EAGVAQSPRYKIIEKRQSVAFWCNPISGHATLYWYQQILGQGPKLLIQFQNNGVVDDSQLPKDRFSAERLKGVDSTLKIQPAKLEDSAVYLCASSLGGGGYEQYFGPGTRLTVT.

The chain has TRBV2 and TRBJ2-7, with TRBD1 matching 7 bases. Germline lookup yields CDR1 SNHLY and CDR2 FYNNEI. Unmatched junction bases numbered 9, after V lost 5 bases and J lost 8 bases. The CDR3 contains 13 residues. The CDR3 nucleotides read TGTGCCAGCAGTCGGGACCAGGGGGTCCAGCAGTACTTC. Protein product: CASSRDQGVQQYF.

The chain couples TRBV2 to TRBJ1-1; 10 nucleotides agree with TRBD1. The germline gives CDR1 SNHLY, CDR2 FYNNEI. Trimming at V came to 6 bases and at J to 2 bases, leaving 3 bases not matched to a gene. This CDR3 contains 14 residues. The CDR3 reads CASRRDRGNTEAFF. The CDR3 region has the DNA TGTGCCAGCAGGAGGGACAGGGGCAACACTGAAGCTTTCTTT.